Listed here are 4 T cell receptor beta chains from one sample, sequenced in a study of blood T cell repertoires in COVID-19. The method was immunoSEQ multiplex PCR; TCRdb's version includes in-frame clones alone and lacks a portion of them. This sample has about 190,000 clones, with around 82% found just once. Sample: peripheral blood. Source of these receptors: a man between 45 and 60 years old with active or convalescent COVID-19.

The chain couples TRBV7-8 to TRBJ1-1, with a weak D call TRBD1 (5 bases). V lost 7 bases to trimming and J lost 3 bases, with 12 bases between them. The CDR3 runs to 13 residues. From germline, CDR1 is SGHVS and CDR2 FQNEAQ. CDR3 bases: TGTGCCAGCATTGGCCCGGGGGACACTGAAGCTTTCTTT. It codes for CASIGPGDTEAFF.

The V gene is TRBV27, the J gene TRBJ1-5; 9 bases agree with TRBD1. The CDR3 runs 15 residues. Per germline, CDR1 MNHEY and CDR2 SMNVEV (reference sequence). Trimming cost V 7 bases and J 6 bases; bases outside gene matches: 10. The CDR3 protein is CASKVGQGSGQPQHF. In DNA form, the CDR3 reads TGTGCCAGCAAGGTCGGACAGGGGAGCGGTCAGCCCCAGCATTTT.

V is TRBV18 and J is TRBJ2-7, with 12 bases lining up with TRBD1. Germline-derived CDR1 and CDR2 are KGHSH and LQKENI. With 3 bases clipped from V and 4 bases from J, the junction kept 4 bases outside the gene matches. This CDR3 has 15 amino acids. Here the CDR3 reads CASSPGTGGAYEQYF. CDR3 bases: TGTGCCAGCTCACCCGGGACAGGGGGCGCGTACGAGCAGTACTTC. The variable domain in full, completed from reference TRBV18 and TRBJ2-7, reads NAGVMQNPRHLVRRRGQEARLRCSPMKGHSHVYWYRQLPEEGLKFMVYLQKENIIDESGMPKERFSAEFPKEGPSILRIQQVVRGDSAAYFCASSPGTGGAYEQYFGPGTRLTVT.

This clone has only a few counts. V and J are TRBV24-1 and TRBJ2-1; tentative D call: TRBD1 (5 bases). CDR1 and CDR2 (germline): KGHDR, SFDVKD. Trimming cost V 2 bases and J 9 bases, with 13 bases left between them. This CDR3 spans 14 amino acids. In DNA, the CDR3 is TGTGCCACCAGTGATTCGGACAAGCCCGGTGAGCAGTTCTTC. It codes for CATSDSDKPGEQFF.